The 32 T cell receptor beta chains given below trace back to one sample, sequenced in a study of T cells in Graves' hyperthyroidism and ophthalmopathy. Amplified TCR beta CDR3 regions derived from RNA transcripts. HTBI primers were the set used in a first-round RT-PCR of the TCR CDR3. TCRdb re-analysed the multiplex PCR reads in MiXCR, keeping a single row per CDR3 protein. The data hold about 400,000 distinct CDR3 sequences, with 15% observed a single time. What was sequenced was blood. These receptors came from a woman aged 30 to 39 with Graves' hyperthyroidism.

CDR3: CASSYRGNQPQHF. CDR3 bases: TGTGCCAGCAGTTATAGGGGCAATCAGCCCCAGCATTTT. The V gene is TRBV27, the J gene TRBJ1-5; D is undetermined. CDR1 and CDR2 from the germline V gene are MNHEY and SMNVEV (reference sequence). V gave up 4 bases and J gave up 2 bases, with 6 bases separating them. This CDR3 has 13 residues.

This clonotype was seen a handful of times. The V and J genes are TRBV28 and TRBJ2-1; D might be TRBD1 (8 bases). The ends were cut back, 3 bases at V and 7 bases at J, with 16 bases in the middle. Per germline, CDR1 MDHEN and CDR2 SYDVKM. The CDR3 runs to 15 residues. For the CDR3, the DNA is TGTGCCAGCAGTTTGGGGGGGACAGGTCTTAATGAGCAGTTCTTC. This gives the protein CASSLGGTGLNEQFF. The entire variable domain, with the rest obtained from reference TRBV28 and TRBJ2-1, is as follows: DVKVTQSSRYLVKRTGEKVFLECVQDMDHENMFWYRQDPGLGLRLIYFSYDVKMKEKGDIPEGYSVSREKKERFSLILESASTNQTSMYLCASSLGGTGLNEQFFGPGTRLTVL.

CDR3 region: CSARDVGGSSYNEQFF. As DNA, the CDR3 is TGCAGTGCTAGAGATGTTGGGGGGAGCTCCTACAATGAGCAGTTCTTC. The chain links TRBV20-1 to TRBJ2-1; D is perhaps TRBD2 (6 bases). CDR3 length: 16 amino acids. V was clipped by 0 bases and J by 0 bases, with 12 bases between them. From germline, CDR1 is DFQATT and CDR2 SNEGSKA (reference sequence).

This clonotype was observed a handful of times. The chain has TRBV7-3 and TRBJ2-2, with 13 bases matching TRBD2. The J segment lost 5 bases and the V segment lost 5 bases, leaving 11 bases of the junction unmatched. The CDR3 is 18 amino acids. Germline assignment: CDR1 SGHTA and CDR2 FQGTGA. This CDR3 is CASSMGTSGVVRTGELFF. CDR3 coding DNA: TGTGCCAGCAGCATGGGGACTAGCGGGGTCGTAAGGACCGGGGAGCTGTTTTTT.

V usage is TRBV20-1 and J usage is TRBJ2-4; D is possibly TRBD1 (7 bases). CDR3 length: 16 residues. In germline, CDR1 is DFQATT, CDR2 SNEGSKA (reference sequence). V lost 6 bases, J lost 6 bases, and 24 bases lay in between. This CDR3 is CSATTGVLAVLNIQYF. DNA for the CDR3: TGCAGTGCGACCACAGGGGTCTTAGCGGTACTAAACATTCAGTACTTC.

V gene TRBV9 combines with J gene TRBJ2-2; 11 bases agree with TRBD2. V lost 4 bases, J lost 4 bases, and 21 bases stayed unmatched. The CDR3 has 21 amino acids. Germline V gene data show CDR1 as SGDLS and CDR2 as YYNGEE. This chain's CDR3 is CASSPRDYMGRLAGLTGELFF. Written as DNA, the CDR3 is TGTGCCAGCAGCCCACGAGACTATATGGGTAGACTAGCGGGACTCACCGGGGAGCTGTTTTTT.

This clonotype was seen a handful of times. This chain links TRBV5-1 with TRBJ2-1, with TRBD2 identical over 13 bases. From germline, CDR1 is SGHRS and CDR2 YFSETQ. The CDR3 runs to 19 residues. The junction had 12 bases not matched to a gene; V was cut back by 4 bases and J by 2 bases. DNA of the CDR3: TGCGCCAGCAGCGCTTCAACAGGACTAGCGGGAGCGGCCTACAATGAGCAGTTCTTC. Residues: CASSASTGLAGAAYNEQFF.

This clonotype has at least ten counts. The gene calls are TRBV30 and TRBJ2-5; 8 bases map to TRBD2. Germline CDR1 GTSNPN, CDR2 SVGIG (reference sequence). The V and J ends lost 2 bases and 4 bases, in that order; junction bases with no gene match: 6. CDR3 length: 14 amino acids. The CDR3 DNA sequence: TGTGCCTGGAGTCCCGGGAGGGCCGCAGAGACCCAGTACTTC. The encoded protein is CAWSPGRAAETQYF.

This clonotype was detected a few times. V and J are TRBV28 and TRBJ2-2; 10 nucleotides agree with TRBD1. Germline CDR1 is MDHEN and CDR2 is SYDVKM. The CDR3 is made up of 16 amino acids. After removal of 4 bases from V and 4 bases from J, the junction contained 6 bases not matched to a gene. The CDR3 spells CASSSRQGAGTGELFF. CDR3 DNA: TGTGCCAGCAGTTCTCGACAGGGGGCTGGCACCGGGGAGCTGTTTTTT.

The table lists this clonotype with many counts. The chain couples TRBV7-9 to TRBJ1-4; 9 nucleotides agree with TRBD1. V dropped 3 bases and J dropped 11; count of bases not matched to a gene: 7. Germline V CDR1 and CDR2: SEHNR, FQNEAQ (reference sequence). The CDR3 sequence is 14 residues long. The CDR3 DNA reads TGTGCCAGCAGCTTCGGACAGGGGTTGGAGAAACTGTTTTTT. Translated, it gives CASSFGQGLEKLFF.

The sample holds many counts of this clonotype. The chain carries TRBV20-1 and TRBJ2-5; TRBD2 matches 8 bases. This CDR3 comprises 15 residues. Trimming removed 2 bases from V and 5 bases from J; junction bases left unmatched: 10. The V gene's germline CDR1 is DFQATT and CDR2 SNEGSKA (reference sequence). CDR3 region: CSARIARPGGETQYF. The CDR3 DNA reads TGCAGTGCTAGAATAGCGAGACCGGGAGGGGAGACCCAGTACTTC.

This clonotype was picked up many times. The DNA for the CDR3 is TGTGCCAGCAGTTTCGACTACGGCACCGGGGAGCTGTTTTTT. Translation: CASSFDYGTGELFF. J is TRBJ2-2 and V is TRBV12-3 or TRBV12-4, with D possibly being TRBD2 (5 bases). V was pared by 3 bases and J by 4 bases, with 9 bases between. The CDR3 has 14 residues.

This clonotype was seen at least ten times. This chain connects TRBV30 to TRBJ2-5; D gene ambiguous. The CDR3 sequence is 12 residues long. Trimming shortened V by 1 base and J by 4 bases, and 7 bases separated the two germline ends. CDR1 GTSNPN and CDR2 SVGIG come from the germline V gene (reference sequence). CDR3 residues: CAWSGWGETQYF. CDR3 coding DNA: TGTGCCTGGAGTGGTTGGGGAGAGACCCAGTACTTC.

CDR3 sequence: CASGRPGKNTEAFF. The CDR3 nucleotides read TGTGCCAGCGGCCGACCGGGAAAGAACACTGAAGCTTTCTTT. This sequence joins TRBV3-1 and TRBJ1-1; D remains ambiguous. This CDR3 spans 14 amino acids. Germline values: CDR1 LGHDT, CDR2 YNNKEL (reference sequence). V was clipped by 8 bases and J by 1 base, with 14 bases between them.

On this clonotype: Given a much more abundant clone one base away, this may be a read error. The chain is built from TRBV3-1 and TRBJ2-5; a possible D gene is TRBD2 (6 bases). V was trimmed by 2 bases and J by 4 bases, leaving 20 bases between them. Germline CDR1 and CDR2: LGHDT and YNNKEL (reference sequence). The CDR3 covers 17 residues. The CDR3 region is CASSQTGRGTPGETQYF. CDR3 bases: TGTGCCAGCAGCCAAACTGGGCGCGGGACCCCGGGAGAGACCCAGTACTTC.

This clonotype was counted between two and nine times. This chain links TRBV5-1 with TRBJ2-2; D perhaps matches TRBD1 (6 bases). V was cut by 1 base and J by 1 base, with 17 bases left in between. The V gene's germline CDR1 is SGHRS and CDR2 YFSETQ. This CDR3 comprises 18 residues. The DNA of the CDR3 is TGCGCCAGCAGCTTGCATATGGTTCCGGGACAGAACACCGGGGAGCTGTTTTTT. Encoded protein: CASSLHMVPGQNTGELFF.

This clonotype appeared a few times. The V gene is TRBV4-1, the J gene TRBJ1-1, with 7 bases aligning to TRBD1. The germline gives CDR1 MGHRA, CDR2 YSYEKL. The junction had 12 bases not matched to a gene; V was cut back by 1 base and J by 7 bases. The CDR3 covers 16 residues. The CDR3 sequence is CASSQAHLGTDNEAFF. The CDR3 DNA follows: TGCGCCAGCAGCCAAGCCCACCTGGGGACAGATAATGAAGCTTTCTTT.

This clonotype turned up a few times. The genes are TRBV9 and TRBJ2-1, with D unclear. Between the trimmed V and J ends, which lost 0 bases and 9 bases, there was a span of 10 bases. Germline loops: CDR1 SGDLS, CDR2 YYNGEE. The CDR3 runs 13 residues. CDR3 sequence (DNA): TGTGCCAGCAGCGTAGGAGCTGCTGGTGAGCAGTTCTTC. As protein: CASSVGAAGEQFF. Variable domain in full (rest from reference TRBV9 and TRBJ2-1): DSGVTQTPKHLITATGQRVTLRCSPRSGDLSVYWYQQSLDQGLQFLIQYYNGEERAKGNILERFSAQQFPDLHSELNLSSLELGDSALYFCASSVGAAGEQFFGPGTRLTVL.

As concerns this clonotype: Given a much more abundant clone one base away, this may be a read error. The chain couples TRBV15 to TRBJ1-1, with no clear D. With 0 bases removed from V and 1 base from J, the gap between germline ends came to 12 bases. The CDR3 has 16 amino acids. Germline assignment: CDR1 LNHNV and CDR2 YYDKDF (reference sequence). The CDR3 region is CATSRDGSQTNTEAFF. In nucleotides, the CDR3 is TGTGCCACCAGCAGAGACGGGTCACAGACGAACACTGAAGCTTTCTTT.

V is TRBV19 and J is TRBJ2-7; D remains ambiguous. From germline, CDR1 is LNHDA and CDR2 SQIVND (reference sequence). CDR3 length: 13 residues. Trimming took off 3 bases at V and 3 bases at J, with 9 bases between the two ends. The CDR3 DNA is TGTGCCAGTAGTATTGACGGAAACTACGAGCAGTACTTC. Amino acids: CASSIDGNYEQYF.

This clonotype was detected only a few times. V gene TRBV12-3 or TRBV12-4 combines with J gene TRBJ2-2; 10 positions match TRBD1. Trimming at V came to 5 bases and at J to 10 bases, leaving 10 bases not matched to a gene. This CDR3 contains 15 residues. This CDR3 reads CASSLLTGGMSELFF. The CDR3 region has the DNA TGTGCCAGCAGTCTTTTGACAGGGGGCATGTCGGAGCTGTTTTTT.

This clonotype was counted ten times or more. The rearrangement joins TRBV18 to TRBJ2-5; 11 bases agree with TRBD2. V dropped 5 bases and J dropped 0; count of bases not matched to a gene: 8. Germline lookup yields CDR1 KGHSH and CDR2 LQKENI. This CDR3 is 17 amino acids long. The CDR3 DNA reads as TGTGCCAGCTCATCCCCAACGACTAGCGGGGACCAAGAGACCCAGTACTTC. Amino acid sequence: CASSSPTTSGDQETQYF.

This clonotype appeared many times. The chain combines TRBV6-1 with TRBJ1-2, with TRBD1 matching 7 bases. This CDR3 has 15 residues. Germline V gene sequence: CDR1 MNHNS, CDR2 SASEGT. Trimming at V came to 0 bases and at J to 2 bases, leaving 3 bases not matched to a gene. The CDR3 loop is CASSEALTGNYGYTF. CDR3 DNA: TGTGCCAGCAGTGAAGCCCTGACAGGGAACTATGGCTACACCTTC.

This clonotype has a handful of counts. The chain combines TRBV12-3 or TRBV12-4 with TRBJ2-7, with 9 bases aligning to TRBD1. The trim removed 3 bases at V and 5 bases at J, leaving 5 bases unmatched. This CDR3 is 14 amino acids long. CDR3 coding DNA: TGTGCCAGCAGTTTGGGACAGGGATCCCACGAGCAGTACTTC. It is translated as CASSLGQGSHEQYF.

The J gene is TRBJ1-2, the V gene TRBV7-2; no clear D. V was trimmed by 4 bases and J by 2 bases, leaving 11 bases between them. Germline loops: CDR1 SGHTA, CDR2 FQGNSA. CDR3 length: 14 amino acids. CDR3 in DNA: TGTGCCAGCAGCTCGAGACGAATCAACTATGGCTACACCTTC. It specifies CASSSRRINYGYTF. The whole variable domain, remainder taken from reference TRBV7-2 and TRBJ1-2, is GAGVSQSPSNKVTEKGKDVELRCDPISGHTALYWYRQSLGQGLEFLIYFQGNSAPDKSGLPSDRFSAERTGGSVSTLTIQRTQQEDSAVYLCASSSRRINYGYTFGSGTRLTVV.

This clonotype was counted between two and nine times. The germline gene is not matched at one end of the junction; a read error may be the cause. The chain recombines TRBV7-2 with TRBJ2-1; TRBD2 matches at 10 bases. The CDR3 loop spans 15 amino acids. Germline V gives CDR1 SGHTA, CDR2 FQGNSA. In DNA, the CDR3 is TGTGCCGGCAGCTTAATGACTAGCGGGTACAATGAGCAGTTCTTC. Translating it yields CAGSLMTSGYNEQFF.

Ten or more counts support this clonotype. This chain uses TRBV20-1 with TRBJ2-7; 13 bases are shared with TRBD2. The CDR3 sequence is 15 residues long. The germline V gene encodes CDR1 DFQATT and CDR2 SNEGSKA (reference sequence). Losses at the gene ends were 6 bases for V and 2 bases for J; bases not matched to a gene: 7. The CDR3: CSAQGTSGKTYEQYF. CDR3 DNA sequence: TGCAGTGCCCAAGGGACTAGCGGGAAAACCTACGAGCAGTACTTC.

This clonotype was observed a few times. The chain recombines TRBV7-7 with TRBJ2-3; 10 bases line up with TRBD2. The trim removed 1 base at V and 9 bases at J, leaving 7 bases unmatched. In germline, CDR1 is SSHAT, CDR2 FNYEAQ (reference sequence). This CDR3 has 15 residues. The CDR3 reads CASSLGAGGPSTQYF. CDR3 nucleotides: TGTGCCAGCAGCTTAGGAGCGGGAGGGCCTTCGACGCAGTATTTT.

The sample holds a few counts of this clonotype. A much larger clone lies one base from this, so it may be a read error. CDR3 residues: CASSLAGLAGGPDTQYF. The CDR3 coding sequence is TGTGCCAGCAGTTTAGCGGGACTAGCGGGAGGGCCAGATACGCAGTATTTT. The chain recombines TRBV27 with TRBJ2-3, with TRBD2 matching 16 bases. Germline assignment: CDR1 MNHEY and CDR2 SMNVEV (reference sequence). V dropped 2 bases and J dropped 4; count of bases not matched to a gene: 3. This CDR3 is 17 amino acids long.

Ten or more counts support this clonotype. V usage is TRBV12-3 or TRBV12-4 and J usage is TRBJ2-7, with 8 bases lining up with TRBD1. J was trimmed by 6 bases and V by 5 bases; bases with no gene match: 9. This CDR3 contains 14 residues. The CDR3 DNA sequence: TGTGCCAGCAGTAGTCAGGGGGCAGTCTCCGAGCAGTACTTC. As protein: CASSSQGAVSEQYF.

The gene calls are TRBV7-2 and TRBJ2-7; TRBD1 might be the D (6 bases). The germline V and J ends were trimmed by 10 bases and 1 base, with 14 bases remaining between them. The CDR3 covers 13 residues. Germline V gene data show CDR1 as SGHTA and CDR2 as FQGNSA. This CDR3 is CATPFDRSYEQYF. The CDR3 bases are TGTGCCACCCCTTTCGACAGGTCCTACGAGCAGTACTTC.

This clonotype occurred many times. This chain uses TRBV2 with TRBJ2-7; TRBD2 is a possible D gene (6 bases). CDR3 length equals 12 residues. Trimming left V 6 bases short and J 9 bases short, with 15 bases between. In germline, CDR1 is SNHLY, CDR2 FYNNEI. CDR3 residues: CASRTSQEGQYF. As DNA, the CDR3 is TGTGCCAGCAGGACGAGCCAGGAGGGGCAGTACTTC. Based on the CDR3 plus reference TRBV2 and TRBJ2-7, the full variable domain is EPEVTQTPSHQVTQMGQEVILRCVPISNHLYFYWYRQILGQKVEFLVSFYNNEISEKSEIFDDQFSVERPDGSNFTLKIRSTKLEDSAMYFCASRTSQEGQYFGPGTRLTVT.